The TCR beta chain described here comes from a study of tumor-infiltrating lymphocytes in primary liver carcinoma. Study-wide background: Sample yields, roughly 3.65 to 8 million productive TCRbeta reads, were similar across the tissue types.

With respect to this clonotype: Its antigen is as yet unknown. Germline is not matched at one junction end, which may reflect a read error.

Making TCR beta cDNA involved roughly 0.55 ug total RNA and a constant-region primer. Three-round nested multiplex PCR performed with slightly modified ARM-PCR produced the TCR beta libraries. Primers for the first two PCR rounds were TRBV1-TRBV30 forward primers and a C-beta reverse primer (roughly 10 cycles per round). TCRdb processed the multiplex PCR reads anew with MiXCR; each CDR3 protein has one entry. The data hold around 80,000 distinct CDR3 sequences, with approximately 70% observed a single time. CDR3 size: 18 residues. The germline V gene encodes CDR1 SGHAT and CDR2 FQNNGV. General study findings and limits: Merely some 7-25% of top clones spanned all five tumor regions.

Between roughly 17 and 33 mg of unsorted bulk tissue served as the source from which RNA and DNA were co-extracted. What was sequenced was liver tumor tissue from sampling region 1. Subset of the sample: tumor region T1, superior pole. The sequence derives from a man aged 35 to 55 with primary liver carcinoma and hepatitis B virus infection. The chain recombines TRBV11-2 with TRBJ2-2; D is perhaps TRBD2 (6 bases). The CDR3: CASSQRLVHTPNTWELFF. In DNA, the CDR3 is TGTGCCAGCAGCCAACGACTAGTCCACACCCCGAACACCTGGGAGCTATTTTTT.